Sequencing of this T cell receptor (beta chain) was carried out in a study of blood T cell repertoires in COVID-19. Sequencing used immunoSEQ multiplex PCR; TCRdb keeps in-frame clones, though not all of them. The sample consists of hundreds of thousands of clones, approximately 87% of them appearing once. Per the germline V gene, CDR1 is MNHEY and CDR2 is SVGAGI. Trimming shortened V by 7 bases and J by 4 bases, and 14 bases separated the two germline ends. CDR3 length: 14 residues. The chain joins TRBV6-5 to TRBJ1-3; D unclear. Sequenced sample: peripheral blood. This clonotype was obtained from a woman aged 60 to 75 with COVID-19, enrolled during active disease. This chain's CDR3 is CASKPGPGGNTIYF. CDR3 in DNA: TGTGCCAGCAAGCCCGGACCGGGAGGAAACACCATATATTTT.